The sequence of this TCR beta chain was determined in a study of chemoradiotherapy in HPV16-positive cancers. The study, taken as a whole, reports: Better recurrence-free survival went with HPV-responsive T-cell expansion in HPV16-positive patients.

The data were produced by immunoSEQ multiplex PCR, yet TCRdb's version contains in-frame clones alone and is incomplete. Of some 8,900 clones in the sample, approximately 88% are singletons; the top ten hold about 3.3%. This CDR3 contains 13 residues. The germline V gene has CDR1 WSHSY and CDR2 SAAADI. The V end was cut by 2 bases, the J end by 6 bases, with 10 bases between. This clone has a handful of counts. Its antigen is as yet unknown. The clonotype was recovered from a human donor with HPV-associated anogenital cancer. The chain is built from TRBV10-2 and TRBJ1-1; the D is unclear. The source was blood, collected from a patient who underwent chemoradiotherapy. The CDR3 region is CASSERIDAEAFF. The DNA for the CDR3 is TGCGCCAGCAGTGAGAGGATAGACGCTGAAGCTTTCTTT.